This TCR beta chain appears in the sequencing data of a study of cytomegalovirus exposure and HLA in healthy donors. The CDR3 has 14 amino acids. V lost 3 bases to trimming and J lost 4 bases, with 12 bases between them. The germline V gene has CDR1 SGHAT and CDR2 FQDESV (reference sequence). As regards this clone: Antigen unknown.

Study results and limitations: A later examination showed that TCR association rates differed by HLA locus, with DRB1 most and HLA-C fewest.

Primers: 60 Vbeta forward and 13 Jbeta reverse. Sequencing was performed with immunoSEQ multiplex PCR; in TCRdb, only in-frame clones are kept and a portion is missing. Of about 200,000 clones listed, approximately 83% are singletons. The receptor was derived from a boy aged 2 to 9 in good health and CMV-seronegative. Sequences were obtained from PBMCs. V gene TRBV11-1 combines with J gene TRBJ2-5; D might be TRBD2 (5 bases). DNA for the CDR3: TGTGCCAGCAGCTTCGGTAGCGAGGTAGAGACCCAGTACTTC. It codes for CASSFGSEVETQYF.